The T cell receptor (beta chain) under discussion was sequenced for a study of T cell responses to AZD1222 COVID-19 vaccine. The assay was immunoSEQ multiplex PCR, and TCRdb's table has in-frame clones only and misses some. The sample holds 180,000 or so clones; roughly 92% are singletons and the top ten take 0.9% to 1.1%. Turning to this clone: Its antigen is unidentified.

Overall study findings and caveats: At study baseline, merely roughly 6 AZD1222 recipients were seropositive. The repertoires were collected only after the peak T cell response. Spike-wide vaccine-associated CD4 TCRs dominated at 160-218 and 743-854. Spike-specific TCR depth and breadth grew after two AZD1222 doses.

CDR3 length: 14 residues. The V end was cut by 4 bases, the J end by 1 base, with 11 bases between. CDR1 SGHRS and CDR2 YFSETQ come from the germline V gene. The input for sequencing was peripheral blood, taken 28 days after the second AZD1222 dose. The V gene is TRBV5-1, the J gene TRBJ2-5; a possible D gene is TRBD1 (6 bases). This TCR was recovered from an adult who received the AZD1222 COVID-19 vaccine. CDR3 DNA: TGCGCCAGCAGCCGCCGGGACATCCAAGAGACCCAGTACTTC. This encodes CASSRRDIQETQYF.